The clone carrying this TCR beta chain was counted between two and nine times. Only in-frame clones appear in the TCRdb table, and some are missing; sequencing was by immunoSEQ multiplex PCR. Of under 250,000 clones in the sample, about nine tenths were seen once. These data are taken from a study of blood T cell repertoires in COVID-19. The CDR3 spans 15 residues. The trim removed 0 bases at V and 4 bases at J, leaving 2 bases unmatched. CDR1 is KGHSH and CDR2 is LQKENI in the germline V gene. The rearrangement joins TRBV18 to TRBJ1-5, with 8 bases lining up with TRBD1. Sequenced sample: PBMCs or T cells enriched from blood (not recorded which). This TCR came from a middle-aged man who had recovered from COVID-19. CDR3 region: CASSPPGQENQPQHF. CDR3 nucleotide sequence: TGTGCCAGCTCACCACCGGGACAGGAGAATCAGCCCCAGCATTTT.